Below, one T cell receptor (beta chain) is given with its context. Its antigen is not yet known. It has no much larger one-base neighbor in the sample; base qualities were not kept. The immunoSEQ assay amplified TCRB CDR3 regions from 2 micrograms of genomic DNA, or from all available DNA when less than that amount was available. The multiplex PCR relied on 60 forward primers for TCR V beta segments and 13 reverse primers for J beta segments. To estimate reads per starting template, synthetic control templates were spiked into each sample at limiting dilution. Reads of 87 bp were generated by sequencing on the Illumina HiSeq System. The paper's processing steps were these. PCR and sequencing errors were removed by merging closely related sequences with a nearest neighbor algorithm. TCR overlap was measured as the percentage of unique tumor TCR beta sequences that were also present in the peripheral blood of the same patient. In its TCRdb copy, this immuneACCESS table keeps in-frame sequences only and misses some clones. Where compared with another copy, unresolved V genes explain less than half of these, and the others have no known cause. V and J calls and clone size are as listed in that table; D and trimming were resolved from the DNA. The sample profile shows about 21,000 clones; more than 65% of them were found once. Around 36% of the sample lies in the top ten.

This entry is derived from a study of glioma-infiltrating T cells after dendritic cell vaccination listed by TCRdb under 2016. Study-wide context: The cohort comprised about 15 glioblastoma patients from Phase I and II dendritic cell vaccination trials, 9 newly diagnosed and 6 with recurrent disease. TCR sequencing metrics, including TIL content and tumor-blood repertoire overlap, were correlated with survival after dendritic cell vaccination. Autologous tumor lysate-pulsed dendritic cell vaccination was administered to the patients between the early 2000s and the early 2010s. Each patient was given three intradermal dendritic cell vaccine injections, spaced two weeks apart, in the arm below the axilla. In glioblastoma patients vaccinated with dendritic cells, deep sequencing of TCR beta CDR3 regions served to measure tumor-infiltrating lymphocyte content and to compare repertoires between tumor and blood. The vaccine consisted of monocyte-derived dendritic cells cultured seven to eight days with IL-4 and GM-CSF, then pulsed overnight with autologous tumor lysate. What the work shows at the level of the full study, not this receptor alone: The TCR overlap response model with three groups was called speculative and said to need prospective validation. Higher estimated pretreatment TIL content predicted longer time to progression and overall survival after dendritic cell vaccination. TCR clonality showed no direct relationship with survival, which suggests that a diverse polyclonal response may be important. The cohort was small and heterogeneous, and full blood and tumor sets were available for few patients, with initial-recurrent tumor pairs available for even fewer patients.

V is cut back by 0 bases and J by 0 bases, with 4 bases in the junction unmatched. Per the germline V gene, MGHRA is the CDR1 and YSYEKL is the CDR2. The CDR3 runs 17 residues from the cysteine to the phenylalanine. CDR3 DNA is the only sequence kept; it has 51 bases, read in frame from the first base. Selection of patients required sufficient residual fresh-frozen tumor tissue and over two years of available survival data. None of the glioblastoma patients carried an isocitrate dehydrogenase mutation, although molecular status otherwise varied. PBMC were collected before vaccination, two weeks after the third vaccination, and at tumor progression if tumor progression occurred. Genomic DNA was extracted with the Qiagen DNeasy Blood extraction Kit.

The sample was blood, taken before dendritic cell vaccination. The V and J genes are TRBV4-1 and TRBJ2-1; a stretch of 8 junction bases matches TRBD2. The sequence was collected from a human donor with glioblastoma. The CDR3 corresponds to CASSQELAVISYNEQFF. Read as DNA, the sequence is TGCGCCAGCAGCCAAGAACTAGCGGTCATCTCCTACAATGAGCAGTTCTTC.